This T cell receptor beta chain appears in the sequencing data of a study of CD4 and CD8 cells across lung adenocarcinoma regions. MiXCR, applied by TCRdb to the PCR reads, yields one record per CDR3 protein. This sample has a few thousand distinct CDR3 sequences, with approximately 50% found just once. Germline CDR1 is SGHTA and CDR2 is FQGNSA. CDR3 size: 13 residues. This chain connects TRBV7-2 to TRBJ2-1; D uncertain. The DNA end is more similar to TRBJ2-5, so the J call may be wrong. The TCR originated in a female donor with lung adenocarcinoma. The CD4 and CD8 labels of this study may be unreliable. Material: CD4+ T cells from the margin of a lung tumor. The CDR3 nucleotides are TGTGCCAGCAGCTTAGACAGTCAAGAGACCCAGTACTTC. As protein: CASSLDSQETQYF.